A selection of T cell receptor beta chains follows, all from one sample in a study of cytomegalovirus exposure and HLA in healthy donors. Here immunoSEQ multiplex PCR was the method, and the copy in TCRdb shows in-frame clones only, minus some. The sample includes approximately 260,000 clones, 65% to 90% of them seen just once. Input material: PBMCs. These receptors originate from a woman aged 18 to 35 in good health and CMV-seronegative. CDR3s include the opening cysteine and the closing phenylalanine or tryptophan.

J: TRBJ1-5
V: TRBV28
CDR3: CASSPSGTGLSNQPQHF

J: TRBJ2-7
V: TRBV7-8
CDR3: CASSPQMIQGAYEQYF

J: TRBJ2-7
V: TRBV19
CDR3: CASRGLAEPYEQYF

J: TRBJ2-1
V: TRBV6-5
CDR3: CASSYYSGEYNEQFF

J: TRBJ1-2
V: TRBV5-1
CDR3: CASSSGPLTGYTF

J: TRBJ2-3
V: TRBV5-1
CDR3: CASSARDYTDTQYF

J: TRBJ1-1
V: TRBV7-2
CDR3: CASSSRPGQGNTEAFF

J: TRBJ2-3
V: TRBV27
CDR3: CASSVLLAGTSTDTQYF

J: TRBJ2-2
V: TRBV10-1
CDR3: CASSGQALAGELFF

J: TRBJ1-1
V: TRBV25-1
CDR3: CASRRSGGTEAFF

J: TRBJ2-3
V: TRBV9
CDR3: CASSVGQGAPITTDTQYF

J: TRBJ2-1
V: TRBV7-6
CDR3: CASSRIAGGSYNEQFF

J: TRBJ1-4
V: TRBV7-2
CDR3: CASSSYRLGKGEKLFF

J: TRBJ2-7
V: TRBV29-1
CDR3: CSVAASSYEQYF

J: TRBJ1-4
V: TRBV11-2
CDR3: CASSNLYRGRNEKLFF

J: TRBJ2-2
V: TRBV30
CDR3: CAWRKRLAGAQNTGELFF

J: TRBJ2-2
V: TRBV29-1
CDR3: CSVGDTGELFF

J: TRBJ1-5
V: TRBV28
CDR3: CASSLGLGGALSQPQHF

J: TRBJ1-1
V: TRBV30
CDR3: CAWSGMRFPNTEAFF

J: TRBJ2-3
V: TRBV29-1
CDR3: CSAPPGVGTDTQYF

J: TRBJ2-7
V: TRBV29-1
CDR3: CSARDRWDEQYF

J: TRBJ1-1
V: TRBV5-1
CDR3: CASSLVGGREGTEAFF

J: TRBJ1-2
V: TRBV5-1
CDR3: CASSVGQNYGYTF

J: TRBJ2-7
V: TRBV4-3
CDR3: CASSQDRGSYEQYF

J: TRBJ1-1
V: TRBV10-1
CDR3: CASSGGRGMDINTEAFF

J: TRBJ1-1
V: TRBV10-2
CDR3: CASSEQGSTEAFF

J: TRBJ1-5
V: TRBV5-1
CDR3: CASSRGQGADQPQHF

J: TRBJ1-1
V: TRBV9
CDR3: CASSVTGGQNTEAFF

J: TRBJ2-7
V: TRBV2
CDR3: CASSRTSGREYEQYF

J: TRBJ1-1
V: TRBV30
CDR3: CAWSVWGRKAFF

J: TRBJ1-4
V: TRBV13
CDR3: CASSIAQGKLFF

J: TRBJ2-7
V: TRBV19
CDR3: CASSILQGREQYF

J: TRBJ2-7
V: TRBV5-1
CDR3: CASTLSHHFGQGNNYEQYF

J: TRBJ1-5
V: TRBV9
CDR3: CASSEGQGSNQPQHF

J: TRBJ1-3
V: TRBV7-9
CDR3: CASSLVGTVSDTIYF

J: TRBJ1-1
V: TRBV18
CDR3: CASSPVDQGPNTEAFF

J: TRBJ2-5
V: TRBV5-1
CDR3: CASSPRDRSQETQYF

J: TRBJ2-2
V: TRBV10-1
CDR3: CASSINRHTGELFF

J: TRBJ2-1
V: TRBV9
CDR3: CASSVMTSGRRNEQFF

J: TRBJ2-3
V: TRBV25-1
CDR3: CASSVAGVADTQYF

J: TRBJ1-2
V: TRBV20-1
CDR3: CSAVGQDGYTF

J: TRBJ1-2
V: TRBV30
CDR3: CAWTHGTGGMNYGYTF

J: TRBJ1-2
V: TRBV7-2
CDR3: CASSWGDYGYTF

J: TRBJ2-7
V: TRBV30
CDR3: CAWSGGHNEQYF

J: TRBJ2-7
V: TRBV5-4
CDR3: CASSLGSGIPYEQYF

J: TRBJ1-2
V: TRBV6-1
CDR3: CASSEGTIYGYTF

J: TRBJ2-7
V: TRBV6-5
CDR3: CASSREHGNNYEQYF

J: TRBJ2-7
V: TRBV4-3
CDR3: CASSQDSPAGFSYEQYF

J: TRBJ1-2
V: TRBV5-4
CDR3: CASSRGDYGYTF

J: TRBJ1-1
V: TRBV9
CDR3: CASSVDSMNTEAFF

J: TRBJ2-3
V: TRBV5-1
CDR3: CASSSIAGGPQGTQYF

J: TRBJ2-7
V: TRBV11-2
CDR3: CASSSPGQGVSYEQYF

J: TRBJ2-7
V: TRBV6-6
CDR3: CASRPDQWGHEQYF

J: TRBJ2-3
V: TRBV6-5
CDR3: CASSQQQDTDTQYF

J: TRBJ1-5
V: TRBV29-1
CDR3: CSVQGAWNQPQHF

J: TRBJ2-5
V: TRBV4-1
CDR3: CASSQGLAGEETQYF

J: TRBJ2-2
V: TRBV7-2
CDR3: CASGLAGGANTGELFF

J: TRBJ2-1
V: TRBV14
CDR3: CASSQDRYNEQFF

J: TRBJ2-7
V: TRBV30
CDR3: CASDRGYEQYF